The 15 T cell receptor beta chains presented below share a single source sample, sequenced in a study of T cell responses to AZD1222 COVID-19 vaccine. The repertoire was sequenced with immunoSEQ multiplex PCR; TCRdb's copy has only in-frame clones and lacks some. The sample includes under 150,000 clones, approximately 93% of them seen just once. Source: peripheral blood, taken on day 0 of AZD1222 vaccination. All receptors derive from an adult in good health.

The chain employs TRBV9 and TRBJ1-2; D might be TRBD1 (5 bases). Germline lookup yields CDR1 SGDLS and CDR2 YYNGEE. CDR3 length: 13 amino acids. V was pared by 0 bases and J by 8 bases, with 11 bases between. The CDR3 DNA follows: TGTGCCAGCAGCGTAGCGGGACCCTCCGGCTACACCTTC. It specifies CASSVAGPSGYTF.

This chain uses TRBV12-5 with TRBJ1-3; D remains unclear. In germline, CDR1 is LGHNT, CDR2 FRNRAP. V was pared by 0 bases and J by 0 bases, with 6 bases between. This CDR3 is built from 15 residues. CDR3 region: CASGLVLGSGNTIYF. In DNA form, the CDR3 reads TGTGCTAGTGGTTTGGTACTCGGCTCTGGAAACACCATATATTTT.

The chain joins TRBV27 to TRBJ1-2; perhaps TRBD1 as D (6 bases). The CDR3 runs to 15 residues. The V gene's germline CDR1 is MNHEY and CDR2 SMNVEV (reference sequence). Trimming stripped 6 bases from V and 4 bases from J, with 18 bases between. The CDR3 is CASSAGTTALYGYTF. CDR3 DNA: TGTGCCAGCAGCGCCGGGACAACGGCCCTCTATGGCTACACCTTC.

The chain uses TRBV6-5 and TRBJ2-7; D possibly corresponds to TRBD1 (6 bases). V lost 2 bases and J lost 0, with 11 bases in between. Germline loops: CDR1 MNHEY, CDR2 SVGAGI. CDR3 length: 15 amino acids. As DNA, the CDR3 is TGTGCCAGCAGTTACGGCAGGGGAAGCTCCTACGAGCAGTACTTC. Amino acids: CASSYGRGSSYEQYF.

This chain links TRBV19 with TRBJ1-6; no firm D call. V was clipped by 3 bases and J by 9 bases, with 15 bases between them. Germline lookup yields CDR1 LNHDA and CDR2 SQIVND (reference sequence). The CDR3 loop spans 15 amino acids. The CDR3 loop reads CASSMGGFETSPLHF. In DNA, the CDR3 is TGTGCCAGTAGTATGGGAGGGTTCGAAACTTCACCCCTCCACTTT.

This chain joins TRBV6-5 and TRBJ2-7; maybe TRBD1 (6 bases). The CDR3 spans 13 residues. Germline V gene lookup returns CDR1 MNHEY and CDR2 SVGAGI. V gave up 4 bases and J gave up 0 bases, with 7 bases separating them. The CDR3 region has the DNA TGTGCCAGCAGTTTGGGACACTCCTACGAGCAGTACTTC. Translated, it gives CASSLGHSYEQYF.

The chain combines TRBV3-1 (or the pseudogene TRBV3-2) with TRBJ2-1; TRBD2 is a possible D gene (6 bases). CDR1 and CDR2 from the germline V gene are LGHDT and YNNKEL (reference sequence). The V gene lost 0 bases and the J gene lost 14 bases, with 14 bases spanning the gap. The CDR3 is 13 amino acids. The CDR3 DNA reads as TGTGCCAGCAGCCAAGAGGGGTGGGGGGAAGAGTTCTTC. Translation gives CASSQEGWGEEFF.

The chain recombines TRBV2 with TRBJ1-1; 7 bases agree with TRBD1. Germline-derived CDR1 and CDR2 are SNHLY and FYNNEI. This CDR3 has 14 amino acids. The V segment lost 7 bases and the J segment 0 bases; nucleotides outside the gene matches: 5. The chain's CDR3 is CASKRDSMNTEAFF. The CDR3 DNA follows: TGTGCCAGCAAACGGGACAGCATGAACACTGAAGCTTTCTTT.

The chain has TRBV3-1 (or the pseudogene TRBV3-2) and TRBJ1-6, with D unclear. V lost 3 bases, J lost 8 bases, and 11 bases lay in between. In germline, CDR1 is LGHDT, CDR2 YNNKEL (reference sequence). The length of the CDR3 is 14 residues. For the CDR3, the DNA is TGTGCCAGCAGCCAGACATCAGGCCATTCACCCCTCCACTTT. It specifies CASSQTSGHSPLHF.

V is TRBV4-1 and J is TRBJ1-5, with unresolved D. V shed 4 bases and J shed 0 bases, with 16 bases lying between them. The CDR3 totals 17 residues. Germline CDR1 is MGHRA and CDR2 is YSYEKL. CDR3 DNA: TGCGCCAGCAGCCGCCAGAGGGTGAGGTATAGCAATCAGCCCCAGCATTTT. This encodes CASSRQRVRYSNQPQHF.

This clone was observed a single time. The V gene is TRBV7-6, the J gene TRBJ1-2, with a tentative D call TRBD1 (5 bases). V lost 2 bases, J lost 6 bases, and 13 bases lay in between. Germline CDR1 is SGHVS and CDR2 is FNYEAQ. The CDR3 sequence is 14 residues long. CDR3 in amino acids: CASSLSHQGDGYTF. For the CDR3, the DNA is TGTGCCAGCAGCTTATCCCATCAGGGAGATGGCTACACCTTC.

This chain joins TRBV6-5 and TRBJ1-4; 8 bases map to TRBD1. The germline V gene encodes CDR1 MNHEY and CDR2 SVGAGI. There are 16 residues in the CDR3. V trimming: 4 bases; J trimming: 0 bases; junction bases outside the gene matches: 4. As DNA, the CDR3 is TGTGCCAGCAGTTTGACAGGGGAATCAACTAATGAAAAACTGTTTTTT. Protein: CASSLTGESTNEKLFF.

V is TRBV9 and J is TRBJ1-6; D is uncertain. Trimming removed 3 bases from V and 0 bases from J, with 10 bases in between. The germline V gene encodes CDR1 SGDLS and CDR2 YYNGEE. CDR3 length: 16 amino acids. CDR3 amino acids: CASSDGRSSYNSPLHF. The CDR3 DNA reads as TGTGCCAGCAGCGACGGCAGGAGCTCCTATAATTCACCCCTCCACTTT.

V gene TRBV6-5 combines with J gene TRBJ1-5; D is unresolved. V lost 8 bases to trimming and J lost 5 bases, with 13 bases between them. Germline V gene data show CDR1 as MNHEY and CDR2 as SVGAGI. This CDR3 is 13 amino acids long. The CDR3 spells CASSLLWDQPQHF. CDR3 sequence (DNA): TGTGCCAGCTCCCTACTCTGGGATCAGCCCCAGCATTTT.

The chain carries TRBV7-2 and TRBJ2-2; D is perhaps TRBD1 or TRBD2 (6 bases each). CDR1 and CDR2 from the germline V gene are SGHTA and FQGNSA. This CDR3 is built from 16 residues. V lost 3 bases and J 3 bases, leaving 14 bases between the germline ends. The CDR3 reads CASSFGRGLDTGELFF. For the CDR3, the DNA is TGTGCCAGCAGCTTCGGTCGGGGGCTTGACACCGGGGAGCTGTTTTTT.